Below are 12 T cell receptor beta chains sequenced from a single sample in a study of monozygotic twins with cystic fibrosis. The protocol was immunoSEQ multiplex PCR, while the TCRdb copy is restricted to in-frame clones and leaves out a portion. The sample yields more than 9,500 clones, 65% to 90% seen once. The sample comprised blood. The receptors shown here come from a man aged 18 to 30 with cystic fibrosis.

This chain joins TRBV15 and TRBJ1-4, with 10 positions matching TRBD1. The CDR3 spans 14 residues. CDR1 is LNHNV and CDR2 is YYDKDF in the germline V gene (reference sequence). With 1 base clipped from V and 7 bases from J, the junction kept 0 bases outside the gene matches. CDR3 nucleotides: TGTGCCACCAGCAGAGGGACAGGGGGTGAAAAACTGTTTTTT. This translates into CATSRGTGGEKLFF.

The rearrangement links TRBV7-6 to TRBJ2-7; D not certain. From germline, CDR1 is SGHVS and CDR2 FNYEAQ. The CDR3 consists of 14 residues. Trimming took 1 base from V and 0 from J, leaving 7 bases between them. CDR3 in DNA: TGTGCCAGCAGCTTAGAACCGCTCTCCTACGAGCAGTACTTC. It is translated as CASSLEPLSYEQYF.

The chain uses TRBV29-1 and TRBJ1-1; D might be TRBD1 (5 bases). Germline CDR1 is SQVTM and CDR2 is ANQGSEA. The CDR3 has 14 amino acids. Trimming removed 5 bases at V and 0 bases at J, with 13 bases between. The CDR3 loop is CSVTGTAMNTEAFF. CDR3 coding DNA: TGCAGCGTTACCGGGACGGCAATGAACACTGAAGCTTTCTTT. The full variable domain, its missing parts supplied by reference TRBV29-1 and TRBJ1-1, is SAVISQKPSRDICQRGTSLTIQCQVDSQVTMMFWYRQQPGQSLTLIATANQGSEATYESGFVIDKFPISRPNLTFSTLTVSNMSPEDSSIYLCSVTGTAMNTEAFFGQGTRLTVV.

The chain uses TRBV27 and TRBJ2-2, with unresolved D. V lost 2 bases to trimming and J lost 4 bases, with 14 bases between them. The CDR3 has 16 residues. Germline CDR1 reads MNHEY; CDR2 reads SMNVEV (reference sequence). The CDR3 here is CASSLNTPSGTGELFF. The CDR3 bases are TGTGCCAGCAGTTTAAATACACCTTCGGGCACCGGGGAGCTGTTTTTT.

The V call is TRBV7-6, the J call TRBJ1-1, with D hard to call. The length of the CDR3 is 12 residues. Deletions cut 1 base from V and 7 bases from J, with 7 bases between. Germline CDR1 SGHVS, CDR2 FNYEAQ. CDR3: CASSLVGSEAFF. The CDR3 DNA sequence: TGTGCCAGCAGCTTAGTAGGCAGTGAAGCTTTCTTT.

J is TRBJ2-5 and V is TRBV10-3; D is tentatively TRBD1 or TRBD2 (5 bases each). The CDR3 covers 15 residues. Trimming removed 0 bases from V and 7 bases from J, with 15 bases in between. Germline CDR1 is ENHRY and CDR2 is SYGVKD. The CDR3 DNA sequence: TGTGCCATCAGTGAGTCGGTTCACGGGGACGCGACCCAGTACTTC. Translating it yields CAISESVHGDATQYF.

The chain combines TRBV9 with TRBJ2-7; D perhaps matches TRBD2 (5 bases). Per germline, CDR1 SGDLS and CDR2 YYNGEE. The CDR3 has 16 amino acids. Trimming removed 0 bases from V and 1 base from J, with 14 bases in between. For the CDR3, the DNA is TGTGCCAGCAGCGTAGCCGACGGACTTATATCCTACGAGCAGTACTTC. Its protein is CASSVADGLISYEQYF.

The rearrangement uses TRBV4-1 and TRBJ2-1; maybe TRBD2 (6 bases). V was clipped by 8 bases and J by 5 bases, with 13 bases between them. This CDR3 spans 13 amino acids. Germline CDR1 MGHRA, CDR2 YSYEKL. CDR3 nucleotide sequence: TGCGCCAGCCGTGGTAGCGGTGACAATGAGCAGTTCTTC. Translating gives CASRGSGDNEQFF.

The chain uses TRBV6-1 and TRBJ1-1; a weak D match, TRBD1 (5 bases). Germline CDR1 MNHNS, CDR2 SASEGT. The V gene lost 6 bases and the J gene lost 7 bases, with 15 bases spanning the gap. The CDR3 covers 13 residues. The chain's CDR3 is CASRATGGNEAFF. DNA for the CDR3: TGTGCCAGCAGGGCGACGGGGGGTAATGAAGCTTTCTTT.

This rearrangement joins TRBV19 to TRBJ1-5; no reliable D call. The CDR3 covers 11 residues. V dropped 6 bases and J dropped 9 bases, with 9 bases sitting between them. The germline CDR1 and CDR2 sequences are LNHDA and SQIVND (reference sequence). Written as DNA, the CDR3 is TGTGCCAGTAGCAAGTCTGGGCCCCAGCATTTT. Encoded protein: CASSKSGPQHF.

The V gene is TRBV28, the J gene TRBJ2-1; a possible D gene is TRBD2 (5 bases). The length of the CDR3 is 15 residues. CDR1 and CDR2 (germline): MDHEN, SYDVKM. Trimming removed 3 bases at V and 4 bases at J, with 13 bases between. The CDR3 bases are TGTGCCAGCAGTTTTTCGGCTAGCCGTTACAATGAGCAGTTCTTC. Translating it yields CASSFSASRYNEQFF. The complete variable domain, with remaining parts taken from reference TRBV28 and TRBJ2-1, reads DVKVTQSSRYLVKRTGEKVFLECVQDMDHENMFWYRQDPGLGLRLIYFSYDVKMKEKGDIPEGYSVSREKKERFSLILESASTNQTSMYLCASSFSASRYNEQFFGPGTRLTVL.

This clone appeared once. V gene TRBV4-2 combines with J gene TRBJ2-5, with 8 bases lining up with TRBD1. After removal of 5 bases from V and 5 bases from J, the junction contained 10 bases not matched to a gene. Looked up from germline, CDR1 is LGHNA and CDR2 is YNFKEQ. CDR3 size: 15 residues. The chain's CDR3 is CASSTITGGSETQYF. CDR3 DNA: TGTGCCAGCAGCACTATAACAGGGGGTAGTGAGACCCAGTACTTC.